This passage covers 17 T cell receptor beta chains from one sample sequenced in a study of blood T cell repertoires in COVID-19. The assay was immunoSEQ multiplex PCR, and TCRdb's table has in-frame clones only and misses some. The sample yields 240,000 or so clones, 60% to 75% seen once. The sequencing input was peripheral blood. These receptors were taken from a woman of 80 years or more with acute or convalescent COVID-19.

This clone was detected only a few times. The J gene is TRBJ2-1, the V gene TRBV11-3, with 9 bases fitting TRBD2. J gave up 7 bases and V 0 bases, and 10 bases lay outside the gene matches. Germline V gene lookup returns CDR1 SGHNT and CDR2 YENEEA. The CDR3 covers 17 residues. CDR3 sequence (DNA): TGTGCCAGCAGCTTAGATTCCCGCGGGGGGGCCTGGAATGAGCAGTTCTTC. Amino acid sequence: CASSLDSRGGAWNEQFF.

V usage is TRBV19 and J usage is TRBJ2-3, with D possibly being TRBD1 (6 bases). V lost 8 bases and J lost 0, with 18 bases in between. Germline V gives CDR1 LNHDA, CDR2 SQIVND (reference sequence). The CDR3 extends over 16 amino acids. The CDR3 protein is CASSTGTLPSTDTQYF. The CDR3 DNA is TGTGCCAGTTCTACCGGGACACTACCTAGCACAGATACGCAGTATTTT.

J is TRBJ1-2 and V is TRBV7-6; the D gene is possibly TRBD1 (6 bases). The V end was cut by 1 base, the J end by 2 bases, with 11 bases between. The CDR3 spans 15 residues. CDR1 is SGHVS, CDR2 FNYEAQ, per germline. In DNA, the CDR3 is TGTGCCAGCAGCTTAGGGTCCAGGGGAAACTATGGCTACACCTTC. As protein: CASSLGSRGNYGYTF.

This chain uses TRBV4-1 with TRBJ1-2, with a weak D call TRBD1 (6 bases). V lost 5 bases and J lost 5, with 18 bases in between. Germline loops: CDR1 MGHRA, CDR2 YSYEKL. The CDR3 is 15 amino acids. CDR3: CASSSEGVRRYGYTF. For the CDR3, the DNA is TGCGCCAGCAGCTCAGAGGGGGTACGACGGTATGGCTACACCTTC.

The chain links TRBV30 to TRBJ2-2; 10 nucleotides line up with TRBD1. J lost 0 bases, V lost 7 bases, and 2 bases had no gene match. The CDR3 runs to 14 residues. Looked up from germline, CDR1 is GTSNPN and CDR2 is SVGIG (reference sequence). The CDR3 nucleotides are TGTGCCTCAGACAGGGGGCCGAACACCGGGGAGCTGTTTTTT. It specifies CASDRGPNTGELFF.

This clone was observed a handful of times. Other DNA sequences of this sample code for an identical CDR3. The V call is TRBV2, the J call TRBJ2-7, with 7 bases fitting TRBD1. Germline V gene sequence: CDR1 SNHLY, CDR2 FYNNEI. This CDR3 has 13 amino acids. V lost 6 bases to trimming and J lost 4 bases; unmatched junction nucleotides: 6. CDR3 in amino acids: CASRRDRDYEQYF. The CDR3 DNA reads as TGTGCCAGCAGACGGGACAGAGATTACGAGCAGTACTTC.

This clone was seen a handful of times. The chain combines TRBV3-1 (or the pseudogene TRBV3-2) with TRBJ1-1, with D tentatively TRBD1 (6 bases). V gave up 5 bases and J gave up 5 bases, with 12 bases separating them. Germline CDR1 is LGHDT and CDR2 is YNNKEL (reference sequence). The CDR3 consists of 13 residues. CDR3 loop: CASSTGRWTEAFF. CDR3 nucleotide sequence: TGTGCCAGCAGCACAGGGAGATGGACTGAAGCTTTCTTT.

In DNA, the CDR3 is TGTGCCAGCAGCGTAGCTACGGGGGACGCCTTGGGAGGGAACACCATATATTTT. Translation: CASSVATGDALGGNTIYF. This sequence joins TRBV9 and TRBJ1-3, with D perhaps matching TRBD1 (5 bases). The CDR3 totals 18 residues. Germline V gene data show CDR1 as SGDLS and CDR2 as YYNGEE. The germline V and J ends were trimmed by 0 bases and 7 bases, with 23 bases remaining between them.

This clone was observed a handful of times. The chain recombines TRBV5-1 with TRBJ2-7; 8 bases line up with TRBD2. The CDR3 sequence is 15 residues long. J was trimmed by 0 bases and V by 3 bases; bases with no gene match: 5. Germline V gene data show CDR1 as SGHRS and CDR2 as YFSETQ. The CDR3 nucleotides read TGCGCCAGCAGCTCCTCTAGCGGGTACTCCTACGAGCAGTACTTC. Residues: CASSSSSGYSYEQYF.

The rearrangement joins TRBV6-6 to TRBJ1-3; TRBD1 matches at 7 bases. V was clipped by 3 bases and J by 3 bases; unmatched bases: 5. The germline V gene has CDR1 MNHNY and CDR2 SVGAGI (reference sequence). The CDR3 is made up of 15 amino acids. The CDR3 DNA sequence: TGTGCCAGCAGTTATGGCCAGGGGGGTGGAAACACCATATATTTT. Its translation: CASSYGQGGGNTIYF.

This chain links TRBV21-1 with TRBJ2-1; TRBD2, as called in the table, went unchecked against the DNA. TRBV21-1 counts as a pseudogene. The CDR3 is 20 amino acids. The CDR3 protein is CASSKRIAGTSGGVINEQFF. The CDR3 coding sequence is TGTGCCAGCAGCAAAAGAATTGCAGGGACTAGCGGGGGGGTTATCAATGAGCAGTTCTTC.

The V call is TRBV9, the J call TRBJ1-2; D unclear. CDR3 size: 14 residues. Germline lookup yields CDR1 SGDLS and CDR2 YYNGEE. V lost 3 bases to trimming and J lost 2 bases, with 11 bases between them. CDR3 protein: CASSAGGENYGYTF. As DNA, the CDR3 is TGTGCCAGCAGCGCAGGTGGGGAGAACTATGGCTACACCTTC.

V gene TRBV7-8 combines with J gene TRBJ2-7; D may be TRBD1 (6 bases). The V gene's germline CDR1 is SGHVS and CDR2 FQNEAQ. This CDR3 is built from 14 residues. V was trimmed by 4 bases and J by 4 bases, leaving 14 bases between them. The chain's CDR3 is CASSSGYRDYEQYF. DNA for the CDR3: TGTGCCAGCAGCTCAGGATACAGGGATTACGAGCAGTACTTC. Variable domain in full (rest from reference TRBV7-8 and TRBJ2-7): GAGVSQSPRYKVAKRGQDVALRCDPISGHVSLFWYQQALGQGPEFLTYFQNEAQLDKSGLPSDRFFAERPEGSVSTLKIQRTQQEDSAVYLCASSSGYRDYEQYFGPGTRLTVT.

The chain combines TRBV19 with TRBJ2-7; D may be TRBD1 (7 bases). V was cut by 3 bases and J by 3 bases, with 15 bases left in between. This CDR3 region has 15 residues. CDR1 is LNHDA and CDR2 is SQIVND in the germline V gene (reference sequence). The CDR3 region has the DNA TGTGCCAGTAGTATGAGGGCAGGGGGGCTCTACGAGCAGTACTTC. It yields the protein CASSMRAGGLYEQYF.

This chain uses TRBV10-3 with TRBJ1-1; tentative D call: TRBD1 (5 bases). Trimming left V 6 bases short and J 1 base short, with 12 bases between. Looked up from germline, CDR1 is ENHRY and CDR2 is SYGVKD. The CDR3 covers 14 residues. The CDR3 is CAISGGVRNTEAFF. The DNA of the CDR3 is TGTGCCATCAGCGGGGGTGTACGGAACACTGAAGCTTTCTTT.

V is TRBV30 and J is TRBJ1-5; a possible D gene is TRBD1 (5 bases). From germline, CDR1 is GTSNPN and CDR2 SVGIG (reference sequence). CDR3 length equals 16 residues. V shed 2 bases and J shed 0 bases, with 14 bases lying between them. The CDR3 DNA sequence: TGTGCCTGGAGTAACGGGGGGACGTTTAGCAATCAGCCCCAGCATTTT. Translation: CAWSNGGTFSNQPQHF.

This clone was seen just once. The genes are TRBV6-5 and TRBJ2-7, with a tentative D call TRBD1 (6 bases). With 2 bases removed from V and 5 bases from J, the gap between germline ends came to 13 bases. The CDR3 is 14 amino acids. Germline lookup yields CDR1 MNHEY and CDR2 SVGAGI. The CDR3 region has the DNA TGTGCCAGCAGTTACGGGGGCAGATCCAACGAGCAGTACTTC. This sequence encodes CASSYGGRSNEQYF.